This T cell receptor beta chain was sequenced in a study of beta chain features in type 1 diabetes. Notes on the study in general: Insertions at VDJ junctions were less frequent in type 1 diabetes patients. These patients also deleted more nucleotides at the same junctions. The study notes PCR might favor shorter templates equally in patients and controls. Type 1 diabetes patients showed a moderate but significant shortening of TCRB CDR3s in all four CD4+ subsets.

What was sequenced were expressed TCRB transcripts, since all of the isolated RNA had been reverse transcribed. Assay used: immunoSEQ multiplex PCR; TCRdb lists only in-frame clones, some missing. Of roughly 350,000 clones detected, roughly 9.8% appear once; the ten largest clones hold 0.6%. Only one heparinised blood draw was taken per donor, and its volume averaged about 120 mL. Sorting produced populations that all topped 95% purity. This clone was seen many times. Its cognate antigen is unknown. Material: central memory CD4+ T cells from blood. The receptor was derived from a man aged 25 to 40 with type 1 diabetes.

CDR3: CASSQGGLAGGIGDEQFF. CDR3 nucleotides: TGCGCCAGCAGCCAAGGTGGGCTAGCGGGAGGGATTGGCGATGAGCAGTTCTTC. This rearrangement joins TRBV4-1 to TRBJ2-1, with 12 bases identical to TRBD2. The CDR3 sequence is 18 residues long. Germline V gene data show CDR1 as MGHRA and CDR2 as YSYEKL. Germline trimming cut 1 base from V and 8 bases from J; bases unmatched to any gene: 12.